The 18 T cell receptor beta chains below all came from one sample that was sequenced in a study of shared clonotypes between healthy human individuals. Data came from immunoSEQ multiplex PCR; TCRdb stores just in-frame clones and leaves some out. The sample lists roughly 120,000 clones; around 71% were seen once. Sequencing input: memory CD8+ T cells sorted from blood. Subset described: CD45RO+ cells pooled with CCR7-negative TemRA cells. These receptors were obtained from a woman younger than 45 in good health.

This clone has at least ten counts. The CDR3 here is CASSEASPYEQYF. Written as DNA, the CDR3 is TGTGCCAGCAGTGAGGCTAGTCCCTACGAGCAGTACTTC. This rearrangement joins TRBV25-1 to TRBJ2-7, with D unresolved. This CDR3 is built from 13 residues. Trimming left V 3 bases short and J 2 bases short, with 8 bases between. In germline, CDR1 is MGHDK, CDR2 SYGVNS.

V is TRBV7-9 and J is TRBJ2-5; D unclear. Deletions cut 5 bases from V and 2 bases from J, with 12 bases between. The germline V gene has CDR1 SEHNR and CDR2 FQNEAQ (reference sequence). The CDR3 spans 14 residues. CDR3 sequence (DNA): TGTGCCAGCAGCCCCATATCGCGGCAAGAGACCCAGTACTTC. Protein sequence: CASSPISRQETQYF.

The chain is built from TRBV18 and TRBJ2-3, with 12 bases lining up with TRBD2. The junction had 6 bases not matched to a gene; V was cut back by 4 bases and J by 4 bases. Germline V gene data show CDR1 as KGHSH and CDR2 as LQKENI. The CDR3 is made up of 16 amino acids. The CDR3 sequence: CASSQLTSGSSDTQYF. CDR3 sequence (DNA): TGTGCCAGCTCACAATTGACTAGCGGGAGTTCAGATACGCAGTATTTT.

Worth noting for this clone: Other nucleotide sequences in the sample specify the same CDR3. The V call is TRBV18, the J call TRBJ1-1, with D hard to call. The CDR3 runs to 13 residues. Germline values: CDR1 KGHSH, CDR2 LQKENI. Trimming stripped 6 bases from V and 0 bases from J, with 8 bases between. CDR3 bases: TGTGCCAGCTCTCCCGGGTTGAACACTGAAGCTTTCTTT. Its translation is CASSPGLNTEAFF. The variable domain in full, with the rest retrieved from reference TRBV18 and TRBJ1-1, is NAGVMQNPRHLVRRRGQEARLRCSPMKGHSHVYWYRQLPEEGLKFMVYLQKENIIDESGMPKERFSAEFPKEGPSILRIQQVVRGDSAAYFCASSPGLNTEAFFGQGTRLTVV.

This clone has just a few counts. The rearrangement uses TRBV7-9 and TRBJ2-3; TRBD2 matches at 12 bases. Germline values: CDR1 SEHNR, CDR2 FQNEAQ (reference sequence). This CDR3 contains 17 residues. The V and J ends lost 2 bases and 3 bases, in that order; junction bases with no gene match: 6. The CDR3 bases are TGTGCCAGCAGCTTAAGTTCAGGACTAGCGGGGACAGATACGCAGTATTTT. It specifies CASSLSSGLAGTDTQYF.

This sequence joins TRBV28 and TRBJ2-1, with D perhaps matching TRBD2 (5 bases). CDR1 is MDHEN and CDR2 is SYDVKM in the germline V gene. The CDR3 covers 15 residues. V was trimmed by 3 bases and J by 2 bases, leaving 11 bases between them. The CDR3 coding sequence is TGTGCCAGCAGTTTTCGGGGTGAGCCCTACAATGAGCAGTTCTTC. Its translation is CASSFRGEPYNEQFF.

The chain joins TRBV28 to TRBJ2-6, with D possibly TRBD2 on 5 matching bases. The CDR3 has 15 amino acids. Trimming removed 3 bases at V and 1 base at J, with 7 bases between. Germline V lookup: CDR1 MDHEN, CDR2 SYDVKM. This chain's CDR3 is CASSFRDSGANVLTF. In DNA form, the CDR3 reads TGTGCCAGCAGTTTTCGGGATTCTGGGGCCAACGTCCTGACTTTC.

The chain has TRBV16 and TRBJ2-7, with TRBD1 matching over 8 bases. CDR3 length equals 14 residues. Germline values: CDR1 KGHSY, CDR2 FQNENV. Germline trimming cut 7 bases from V and 5 bases from J; bases unmatched to any gene: 10. The CDR3 DNA sequence: TGTGCCAGCACTCCGGGACAGGTAACGCACGAGCAGTACTTC. It codes for CASTPGQVTHEQYF.

The V call is TRBV10-3, the J call TRBJ2-2; the match to TRBD1 covers 10 bases. This CDR3 has 17 residues. J lost 3 bases, V lost 3 bases, and 7 bases had no gene match. Germline assignment: CDR1 ENHRY and CDR2 SYGVKD. CDR3 in amino acids: CAISDRRTGGYTGELFF. Here the CDR3 DNA reads TGTGCCATCAGTGACCGACGGACAGGGGGATACACCGGGGAGCTGTTTTTT.

There are a few counts of this clone. The chain is built from TRBV11-2 and TRBJ2-7; D is unclear. This CDR3 spans 11 amino acids. Trimming shortened V by 5 bases and J by 0 bases, and 2 bases separated the two germline ends. Germline loops: CDR1 SGHAT, CDR2 FQNNGV. Here the CDR3 reads CASSASYEQYF. CDR3 nucleotide sequence: TGTGCCAGCAGCGCCTCCTACGAGCAGTACTTC.

This rearrangement joins TRBV7-8 to TRBJ2-1; 7 bases are shared with TRBD1. Germline V gene lookup returns CDR1 SGHVS and CDR2 FQNEAQ. Unmatched junction bases numbered 19, after V lost 1 base and J lost 7 bases. This CDR3 contains 19 residues. CDR3 amino acids: CASSLGQGYSTGPQNEQFF. As DNA, the CDR3 is TGTGCCAGCAGCTTAGGACAGGGTTACTCCACGGGACCGCAAAATGAGCAGTTCTTC.

CDR3 sequence: CASRVLRADTQYF. CDR3 in DNA: TGTGCCAGCAGGGTCCTGAGAGCAGATACGCAGTATTTT. The chain has TRBV6-1 and TRBJ2-3; D remains ambiguous. Germline CDR1 is MNHNS and CDR2 is SASEGT. Trimming took 6 bases from V and 4 from J, leaving 11 bases between them. This CDR3 region has 13 residues.

This chain joins TRBV6-1 and TRBJ1-2; TRBD1 aligns across 8 bases. The CDR3 has 14 residues. V dropped 5 bases and J dropped 6; count of bases not matched to a gene: 8. Germline CDR1 is MNHNS and CDR2 is SASEGT. The CDR3 here is CASSTTGDKDGYTF. The CDR3 nucleotides are TGTGCCAGCAGTACGACAGGGGACAAGGATGGCTACACCTTC.

The rearrangement uses TRBV30 and TRBJ2-7; the match to TRBD2 covers 10 bases. Trimming cost V 3 bases and J 9 bases; bases outside gene matches: 8. The CDR3 is 13 residues long. The germline V gene has CDR1 GTSNPN and CDR2 SVGIG (reference sequence). The CDR3 DNA sequence: TGTGCCTGGAGCGTAGCGGGAGGAGTTGGGCAGTACTTC. Its protein product is CAWSVAGGVGQYF.

The gene calls are TRBV9 and TRBJ1-1; possibly TRBD1 for D (5 bases). V was pared by 3 bases and J by 6 bases, with 18 bases between. Germline-derived CDR1 and CDR2 are SGDLS and YYNGEE. CDR3 length: 15 amino acids. The CDR3 loop reads CASSGRDLQNAEAFF. In nucleotides, the CDR3 is TGTGCCAGCAGCGGAAGGGACCTACAAAACGCTGAAGCTTTCTTT. The full variable domain, completed using reference TRBV9 and TRBJ1-1, is DSGVTQTPKHLITATGQRVTLRCSPRSGDLSVYWYQQSLDQGLQFLIQYYNGEERAKGNILERFSAQQFPDLHSELNLSSLELGDSALYFCASSGRDLQNAEAFFGQGTRLTVV.

The gene calls are TRBV6-5 and TRBJ2-7; 10 bases are shared with TRBD1. V lost 2 bases, J lost 7 bases, and 5 bases stayed unmatched. The length of the CDR3 is 14 residues. Per the germline V gene, CDR1 is MNHEY and CDR2 is SVGAGI. CDR3 protein: CASSYGDRGREQYF. The CDR3 DNA reads TGTGCCAGCAGTTACGGGGACAGGGGTCGAGAGCAGTACTTC.

V is TRBV25-1 and J is TRBJ2-5, with D possibly being TRBD1 (6 bases). V shed 8 bases and J shed 2 bases, with 9 bases lying between them. The CDR3 has 12 residues. Germline assignment: CDR1 MGHDK and CDR2 SYGVNS. Written as DNA, the CDR3 is TGTGCCAGCGGCAGGGGACAAGAGACCCAGTACTTC. It translates to CASGRGQETQYF.

The CDR3 reads CASSAQRAGELFF. The CDR3 DNA follows: TGTGCCAGTAGCGCACAGCGAGCCGGGGAGCTGTTTTTT. The rearrangement uses TRBV19 and TRBJ2-2, with D hard to call. CDR3 length: 13 amino acids. V was cut by 6 bases and J by 6 bases, with 11 bases left in between. CDR1 and CDR2 from the germline V gene are LNHDA and SQIVND (reference sequence).